The 25 T cell receptor beta chains given below trace back to one sample, sequenced in a study of T cell responses to AZD1222 COVID-19 vaccine. The protocol was immunoSEQ multiplex PCR, while the TCRdb copy is restricted to in-frame clones and leaves out a portion. The sample consists of about 120,000 clones, roughly 88% of them appearing once. The sequences come from peripheral blood, collected on day 0 of MenACWY control vaccination. These receptors were collected from an adult in good health.

The rearrangement links TRBV5-8 to TRBJ2-7; 7 nucleotides match TRBD1. V gave up 4 bases and J gave up 5 bases; unmatched junction bases: 3. The CDR3 consists of 12 residues. Per germline, CDR1 SGHTS and CDR2 YDEGEE. CDR3 protein: CASSGTVHEQYF. As DNA, the CDR3 is TGTGCCAGCAGCGGGACAGTGCACGAGCAGTACTTC. The variable domain in full, completed from reference TRBV5-8 and TRBJ2-7, reads EAGVTQSPTHLIKTRGQQATLRCSPISGHTSVYWYQQALGLGLQFLLWYDEGEERNRGNFPPRFSGRQFPNYSSELNVNALELEDSALYLCASSGTVHEQYFGPGTRLTVT.

The chain links TRBV19 to TRBJ1-2; D gene unclear. Looked up from germline, CDR1 is LNHDA and CDR2 is SQIVND (reference sequence). Trimming shortened V by 5 bases and J by 4 bases, and 14 bases separated the two germline ends. The CDR3 has 14 amino acids. The CDR3 DNA is TGTGCCAGTAGTCTTTTCGGGGAGTTCTATGGCTACACCTTC. As protein: CASSLFGEFYGYTF. The whole variable domain, remainder taken from reference TRBV19 and TRBJ1-2, is DGGITQSPKYLFRKEGQNVTLSCEQNLNHDAMYWYRQDPGQGLRLIYYSQIVNDFQKGDIAEGYSVSREKKESFPLTVTSAQKNPTAFYLCASSLFGEFYGYTFGSGTRLTVV.

CDR3: CASGKTGGLTASGNTIYF. DNA of the CDR3: TGTGCCAGCGGGAAGACAGGGGGCCTCACCGCTAGTGGAAACACCATATATTTT. The V gene is TRBV9, the J gene TRBJ1-3, with 10 bases fitting TRBD1. Per germline, CDR1 SGDLS and CDR2 YYNGEE. V shed 7 bases and J 3 bases; nucleotides not matched to a gene: 16. This CDR3 comprises 18 residues.

The rearrangement links TRBV11-2 to TRBJ1-5, with D possibly TRBD1 on 6 matching bases. V dropped 5 bases and J dropped 2 bases, with 10 bases sitting between them. Germline V gives CDR1 SGHAT, CDR2 FQNNGV. This CDR3 has 14 amino acids. The CDR3 is CASSVDSGNQPQHF. CDR3 nucleotides: TGTGCCAGCAGCGTGGACAGTGGCAATCAGCCCCAGCATTTT.

The chain combines TRBV29-1 with TRBJ2-2; D unclear. Trimming took off 4 bases at V and 4 bases at J, with 13 bases between the two ends. The CDR3 has 14 amino acids. Germline values: CDR1 SQVTM, CDR2 ANQGSEA. The CDR3 DNA sequence: TGCAGCGTTGGGGCGGTGGAGAGCACCGGGGAGCTGTTTTTT. Encoded protein: CSVGAVESTGELFF.

Here the CDR3 reads CASSPRTGETQYF. Written as DNA, the CDR3 is TGCGCCAGCAGCCCTCGCACAGGGGAGACCCAGTACTTC. V and J are TRBV4-1 and TRBJ2-5; tentatively, D is TRBD1 (6 bases). Germline CDR1 reads MGHRA; CDR2 reads YSYEKL. The CDR3 sequence is 13 residues long. Trimming removed 4 bases at V and 5 bases at J, with 11 bases between.

This clone was counted only a few times. V usage is TRBV27 and J usage is TRBJ1-5; no clear D gene. CDR1 MNHEY and CDR2 SMNVEV come from the germline V gene (reference sequence). The V gene lost 0 bases and the J gene lost 4 bases, with 10 bases spanning the gap. The CDR3 has 15 residues. The CDR3 reads CASSLSGGENQPQHF. The DNA of the CDR3 is TGTGCCAGCAGTTTATCGGGCGGGGAGAATCAGCCCCAGCATTTT.

Here the CDR3 DNA reads TGTGCCAGCAGCCGAATGCGAACAGGTCTCGGTGGAAACACCATATATTTT. This translates into CASSRMRTGLGGNTIYF. This chain links TRBV3-1 (or the pseudogene TRBV3-2) with TRBJ1-3; TRBD1 is a possible D gene (5 bases). CDR1 and CDR2 from the germline V gene are LGHDT and YNNKEL (reference sequence). V shed 4 bases and J shed 3 bases, with 19 bases lying between them. The CDR3 spans 17 residues.

CDR3 nucleotides: TGTGCCAGTTTAGAACTCTCTGGGGCCAACGTCCTGACTTTC. It codes for CASLELSGANVLTF. This chain uses TRBV6-5 with TRBJ2-6; D unresolved. Germline CDR1 and CDR2: MNHEY and SVGAGI. This CDR3 region has 14 residues. Trimming stripped 9 bases from V and 0 bases from J, with 9 bases between.

The genes are TRBV18 and TRBJ1-1; 8 bases fit TRBD1. The V and J ends lost 4 bases and 6 bases, in that order; junction bases with no gene match: 10. The CDR3 has 15 amino acids. Germline V lookup: CDR1 KGHSH, CDR2 LQKENI. The CDR3 reads CASSLSDRGLPEAFF. CDR3 nucleotide sequence: TGTGCCAGCTCACTTTCAGACAGGGGCCTACCTGAAGCTTTCTTT.

The rearrangement links TRBV7-6 to TRBJ1-5; 7 bases are shared with TRBD1. The CDR3 is 13 residues long. In germline, CDR1 is SGHVS, CDR2 FNYEAQ. Trimming removed 5 bases from V and 5 bases from J; junction bases left unmatched: 3. The CDR3 DNA sequence: TGTGCCAGCAGCGACAGGGTGGATCAGCCCCAGCATTTT. Translating gives CASSDRVDQPQHF.

The V and J genes are TRBV4-2 and TRBJ2-2; weak D call: TRBD1 (5 bases). The V gene's germline CDR1 is LGHNA and CDR2 YNFKEQ. The CDR3 is 17 amino acids. Trimming took off 0 bases at V and 4 bases at J, with 15 bases between the two ends. This chain's CDR3 is CASSQDAAGWATGELFF. CDR3 DNA: TGTGCCAGCAGCCAAGATGCGGCAGGGTGGGCCACCGGGGAGCTGTTTTTT.

This chain joins TRBV19 and TRBJ1-2, with D possibly being TRBD1 (6 bases). CDR1 and CDR2 (germline): LNHDA, SQIVND (reference sequence). The CDR3 sequence is 13 residues long. V lost 3 bases to trimming and J lost 4 bases, with 9 bases between them. This CDR3 is CASSIGQRYGYTF. In DNA form, the CDR3 reads TGTGCCAGTAGTATCGGACAGCGCTATGGCTACACCTTC.

The CDR3 DNA sequence: TGTGCCAGCCAAAACAGGGGACGGGAGACCCAGTACTTC. Protein sequence: CASQNRGRETQYF. This chain uses TRBV2 with TRBJ2-5; 7 positions agree with TRBD1. With 8 bases clipped from V and 5 bases from J, the junction kept 8 bases outside the gene matches. The CDR3 is 13 residues long. CDR1 and CDR2 from the germline V gene are SNHLY and FYNNEI. Drawing the rest from reference TRBV2 and TRBJ2-5, the complete variable domain is EPEVTQTPSHQVTQMGQEVILRCVPISNHLYFYWYRQILGQKVEFLVSFYNNEISEKSEIFDDQFSVERPDGSNFTLKIRSTKLEDSAMYFCASQNRGRETQYFGPGTRLLVL.

The chain recombines TRBV5-4 with TRBJ2-3; a possible D gene is TRBD1 (6 bases). V dropped 4 bases and J dropped 6 bases, with 12 bases sitting between them. The CDR3 contains 13 residues. Germline V gives CDR1 SGHNT, CDR2 YYREEE (reference sequence). The CDR3 is CASSKSTGDTQYF. For the CDR3, the DNA is TGTGCCAGCAGCAAATCCACAGGGGATACGCAGTATTTT.

The chain carries TRBV3-1 (or the pseudogene TRBV3-2) and TRBJ2-7; D perhaps matches TRBD1 (6 bases). This CDR3 has 15 amino acids. Per the germline V gene, CDR1 is LGHDT and CDR2 is YNNKEL (reference sequence). Trimming shortened V by 3 bases and J by 2 bases, and 14 bases separated the two germline ends. The CDR3 DNA reads as TGTGCCAGCAGCCATCCAGGGGACCCTCCCTACGAGCAGTACTTC. It translates to CASSHPGDPPYEQYF.

The V call is TRBV2, the J call TRBJ1-1; D gene ambiguous. V shed 10 bases and J shed 5 bases, with 17 bases lying between them. CDR1 is SNHLY and CDR2 is FYNNEI in the germline V gene. CDR3 length: 13 amino acids. Written as DNA, the CDR3 is TGTGCCACGGGAATGGAGCTGGGGACTGAAGCTTTCTTT. Translating it yields CATGMELGTEAFF. Full variable domain (missing parts from reference TRBV2 and TRBJ1-1): EPEVTQTPSHQVTQMGQEVILRCVPISNHLYFYWYRQILGQKVEFLVSFYNNEISEKSEIFDDQFSVERPDGSNFTLKIRSTKLEDSAMYFCATGMELGTEAFFGQGTRLTVV.

The chain links TRBV9 to TRBJ1-5; perhaps TRBD1 as D (6 bases). The CDR3 length is 15 residues. V gave up 0 bases and J gave up 7 bases, with 14 bases separating them. Germline V gives CDR1 SGDLS, CDR2 YYNGEE. CDR3 protein: CASSVGGGGHQPQHF. CDR3 in DNA: TGTGCCAGCAGCGTAGGAGGGGGAGGTCACCAGCCCCAGCATTTT.

The V and J genes are TRBV11-2 and TRBJ1-1, with D tentatively TRBD1 (6 bases). V lost 1 base to trimming and J lost 3 bases, with 12 bases between them. The germline V gene has CDR1 SGHAT and CDR2 FQNNGV. This CDR3 contains 15 residues. The DNA for the CDR3 is TGTGCCAGCAGCTTAGGCCAGACAGGCTACACTGAAGCTTTCTTT. Amino acids: CASSLGQTGYTEAFF.

The chain links TRBV10-3 to TRBJ1-1, with D hard to call. Germline V gene sequence: CDR1 ENHRY, CDR2 SYGVKD. The CDR3 totals 15 residues. Between the trimmed V and J ends, which lost 3 bases and 2 bases, there was a span of 13 bases. CDR3 loop: CAISDLGLANTEAFF. CDR3 nucleotides: TGTGCCATCAGTGACCTCGGGCTGGCTAACACTGAAGCTTTCTTT.

The sample holds many counts of this clone. The CDR3 nucleotides read TGCAGCGCCCTAGAGACAGTCGGCAAGCAGTACTTC. Protein product: CSALETVGKQYF. V is TRBV29-1 and J is TRBJ2-7, with D maybe TRBD1 (5 bases). Germline V CDR1 and CDR2: SQVTM, ANQGSEA. CDR3 length: 12 amino acids. V lost 7 bases, J lost 8 bases, and 18 bases lay in between.

For the CDR3, the DNA is TGTGCCAGCAGCCGCGTGAGGGAAACTGAAGCTTTCTTT. This translates into CASSRVRETEAFF. V is TRBV5-4 and J is TRBJ1-1, with D uncertain. Between the trimmed V and J ends, which lost 4 bases and 5 bases, there was a span of 12 bases. In germline, CDR1 is SGHNT, CDR2 YYREEE (reference sequence). The CDR3 length is 13 residues. Full variable domain (missing parts from reference TRBV5-4 and TRBJ1-1): ETGVTQSPTHLIKTRGQQVTLRCSSQSGHNTVSWYQQALGQGPQFIFQYYREEENGRGNFPPRFSGLQFPNYSSELNVNALELDDSALYLCASSRVRETEAFFGQGTRLTVV.

The J gene is TRBJ2-7, the V gene TRBV7-2; no reliable D call. CDR1 is SGHTA and CDR2 is FQGNSA in the germline V gene. V was pared by 3 bases and J by 2 bases, with 20 bases between. The CDR3 length is 17 residues. The CDR3 is CASSFSQGVEAPYEQYF. The CDR3 nucleotides are TGTGCCAGCAGCTTCTCTCAAGGAGTCGAGGCTCCCTACGAGCAGTACTTC. Variable domain in full (rest from reference TRBV7-2 and TRBJ2-7): GAGVSQSPSNKVTEKGKDVELRCDPISGHTALYWYRQSLGQGLEFLIYFQGNSAPDKSGLPSDRFSAERTGGSVSTLTIQRTQQEDSAVYLCASSFSQGVEAPYEQYFGPGTRLTVT.

The chain links TRBV19 to TRBJ1-2; D call uncertain. With 1 base removed from V and 1 base from J, the gap between germline ends came to 10 bases. This CDR3 contains 15 residues. The germline CDR1 and CDR2 sequences are LNHDA and SQIVND (reference sequence). DNA for the CDR3: TGTGCCAGTAGTATAGGCAACGTGGGTAACTATGGCTACACCTTC. It is translated as CASSIGNVGNYGYTF.

This clone is a singleton in its sample. The chain couples TRBV3-1 (or the pseudogene TRBV3-2) to TRBJ1-2, with a possible D match to TRBD1 (5 bases). Germline V gene sequence: CDR1 LGHDT, CDR2 YNNKEL (reference sequence). Trimming took 5 bases from V and 6 from J, leaving 16 bases between them. The CDR3 consists of 14 residues. In DNA, the CDR3 is TGTGCCAGCAGCTTGGGCGGGGCTGGGGATGGCTACACCTTC. This encodes CASSLGGAGDGYTF.